The entry below gives a single TCR beta chain sequence along with its context. Its target is not known. This sample also contains other DNA sequences that code for the same CDR3. The CDR3 covers 11 residues. V was pared by 4 bases and J by 4 bases, with 5 bases between. Germline CDR1 MNHEY, CDR2 SVGAGI. The data derive from a study of shared clonotypes between healthy human individuals. Overall study results and limits: Sequencing depth was a factor that was expected to affect clonotype sharing among donors. Genetic and exposure-history diversity was limited by the few donors. It was the non-shared clonotypes that had lower generation probabilities than clonotypes shared by all four donors.

Assay used: immunoSEQ multiplex PCR; TCRdb lists only in-frame clones, some missing. This sample has roughly 2 million clones, with about 94% found just once. The chain carries TRBV6-5 and TRBJ2-7; D remains unclear. The sample comprised naive CD4+ T cells sorted from blood. The subset is: CD45RA+ positively selected. This clonotype was obtained from a man between 18 and 35 years old in good health. CDR3 in DNA: TGTGCCAGCAGTTCCCCATACGAGCAGTACTTC. It encodes CASSSPYEQYF.